This section outlines one T cell receptor beta chain sequence together with its context. Losses at the gene ends were 5 bases for V and 1 base for J; bases not matched to a gene: 4. The CDR3 is made up of 15 amino acids. The germline gives CDR1 MNHEY, CDR2 SVGEGT. This sample was taken from a study of blood T cell repertoires in COVID-19. Study summary: Italy, Spain and the United States were the sources of the convalescent and acute COVID-19 samples. T cells, B-cell-depleted T cells, or PBMCs provided the cDNA or gDNA that served as material.

In the authors' workflow: Estimates of nucleated cell counts were drawn from the amplification of reference gene primers. The assay was immunoSEQ multiplex PCR, and TCRdb's table has in-frame clones only and misses some. V, J and clone size derive from that table, while D and trimming were established from the DNA sequence. Of approximately 230,000 clones listed, around 86% were seen once; the top ten hold around 2.2%. The sequence was obtained from a man aged 25-40 years who had recovered from COVID-19. The chain joins TRBV6-2 or TRBV6-3 to TRBJ2-3; 9 bases line up with TRBD1. The sample taken for sequencing was peripheral blood. DNA for the CDR3: TGTGCCAGCAGTCGGACAGGGGCTGGCACAGATACGCAGTATTTT. This codes for CASSRTGAGTDTQYF.